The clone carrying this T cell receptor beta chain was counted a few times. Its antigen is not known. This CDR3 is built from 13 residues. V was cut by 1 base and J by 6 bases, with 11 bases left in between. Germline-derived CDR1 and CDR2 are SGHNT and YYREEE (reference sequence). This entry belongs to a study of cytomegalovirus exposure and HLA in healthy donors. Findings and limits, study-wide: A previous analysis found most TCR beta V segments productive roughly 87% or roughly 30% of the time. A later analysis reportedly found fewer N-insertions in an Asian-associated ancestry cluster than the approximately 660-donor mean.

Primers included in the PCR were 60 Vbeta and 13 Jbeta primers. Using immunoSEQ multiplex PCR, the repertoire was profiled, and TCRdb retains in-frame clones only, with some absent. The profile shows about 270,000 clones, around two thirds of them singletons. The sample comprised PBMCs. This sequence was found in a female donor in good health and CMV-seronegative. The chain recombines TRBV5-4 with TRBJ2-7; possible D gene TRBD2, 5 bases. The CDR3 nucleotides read TGTGCCAGCAGCTTGCCTAGCTCCGTCGAGCAGTACTTC. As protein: CASSLPSSVEQYF.